The TCR beta chain described here comes from a study of immune evolution from preneoplasia to lung adenocarcinoma. This CDR3 region has 16 residues. Germline CDR1 LNHDA, CDR2 SQIVND (reference sequence). J gave up 3 bases and V 4 bases, and 7 bases lay outside the gene matches. The repertoire was sequenced with immunoSEQ multiplex PCR; TCRdb's copy has only in-frame clones and lacks some. Among fewer than 50,000 clones, under 80% were seen once, and the ten largest hold approximately 4.7%. This clonotype was sampled from a person in their sixties with lung adenocarcinoma. The sample taken for sequencing was FFPE invasive lung adenocarcinoma tissue. J is TRBJ2-3 and V is TRBV19, with 10 bases that match TRBD2. The CDR3 DNA follows: TGTGCCAGTAGTAATGTTCGGACTAGCGGTACAGATACGCAGTATTTT. This codes for CASSNVRTSGTDTQYF. Together with reference TRBV19 and TRBJ2-3, the CDR3 gives the full variable domain: DGGITQSPKYLFRKEGQNVTLSCEQNLNHDAMYWYRQDPGQGLRLIYYSQIVNDFQKGDIAEGYSVSREKKESFPLTVTSAQKNPTAFYLCASSNVRTSGTDTQYFGPGTRLTVL.